The 21 T cell receptor beta chains below come from one sample, sequenced in a study of identifying expanded T cells in peripheral blood. Produced via immunoSEQ multiplex PCR; TCRdb's table is partial and in-frame only. The top ten clones hold around 5% of a sample with about 100,000 clones, 88% of them seen once. Sequenced: blood. Receptor source: a person aged 18-69 years in good health.

The chain employs TRBV19 and TRBJ2-1; D may be TRBD2 (6 bases). V lost 6 bases and J 7 bases, leaving 22 bases between the germline ends. The CDR3 totals 16 residues. Germline loops: CDR1 LNHDA, CDR2 SQIVND (reference sequence). CDR3: CASSHKGGYGVNEQFF. Written as DNA, the CDR3 is TGTGCCAGTAGCCACAAGGGAGGTTACGGGGTAAATGAGCAGTTCTTC.

A single count supports this clone. This chain links TRBV9 with TRBJ2-6; 9 nucleotides match TRBD1. CDR3 length: 18 amino acids. Losses at the gene ends were 4 bases for V and 1 base for J; bases not matched to a gene: 9. The germline CDR1 and CDR2 sequences are SGDLS and YYNGEE. The CDR3 nucleotides read TGTGCCAGCAGCCCTCGGACAGGGGCACTTTCTGGGGCCAACGTCCTGACTTTC. Protein: CASSPRTGALSGANVLTF.

The chain carries TRBV7-8 and TRBJ2-5; no clear D gene. CDR1 and CDR2 (germline): SGHVS, FQNEAQ. This CDR3 is 11 amino acids long. Trimming took 5 bases from V and 5 from J, leaving 6 bases between them. Written as DNA, the CDR3 is TGTGCCAGCAGCCAAAGTGAGACCCAGTACTTC. Encoded protein: CASSQSETQYF.

Only one count was recorded for this clone. The chain carries TRBV7-2 and TRBJ1-2, with TRBD1 matching over 7 bases. This CDR3 is 16 amino acids long. Germline trimming cut 0 bases from V and 1 base from J; bases unmatched to any gene: 5. The V gene's germline CDR1 is SGHTA and CDR2 FQGNSA. The CDR3 nucleotides are TGTGCCAGCAGCTTAGCGGGAGGGGGCAGTAACTATGGCTACACCTTC. Its translation is CASSLAGGGSNYGYTF.

This clone was counted once. This chain links TRBV5-5 with TRBJ2-1, with 10 bases matching TRBD2. Trimming took 8 bases from V and 9 from J; bases not matched to a gene: 14. This CDR3 region has 15 residues. Germline assignment: CDR1 SGHKS and CDR2 YYEKEE (reference sequence). This CDR3 is CASTGVSSGSGEQFF. In nucleotides, the CDR3 is TGTGCCAGTACGGGGGTTTCTAGCGGGAGTGGTGAGCAGTTCTTC.

The chain couples TRBV5-4 to TRBJ2-5; D tentatively reads TRBD1 or TRBD2 (6 bases each). Trimming removed 1 base at V and 1 base at J, with 8 bases between. The CDR3 covers 14 residues. Germline CDR1 SGHNT, CDR2 YYREEE (reference sequence). The CDR3 reads CASSLRGVQETQYF. For the CDR3, the DNA is TGTGCCAGCAGCTTGAGGGGGGTCCAAGAGACCCAGTACTTC.

The chain carries TRBV7-3 and TRBJ2-3; 7 bases are a match to TRBD1. With V trimmed by 1 base and J by 2 bases, 9 bases remained unmatched. The CDR3 runs to 17 residues. From germline, CDR1 is SGHTA and CDR2 FQGTGA. The CDR3 DNA reads TGTGCCAGCAGCTTAAAAACCGAACAGGGGATCACAGATACGCAGTATTTT. It translates to CASSLKTEQGITDTQYF.

CDR3 sequence: CASEGPNTGELFF. The CDR3 DNA follows: TGTGCCAGCGAAGGGCCGAACACCGGGGAGCTGTTTTTT. The chain is built from TRBV11-3 and TRBJ2-2, with D unresolved. Looked up from germline, CDR1 is SGHNT and CDR2 is YENEEA. V gave up 8 bases and J gave up 0 bases, with 7 bases separating them. This CDR3 contains 13 residues.

The chain recombines TRBV9 with TRBJ2-1; 7 positions agree with TRBD2. Trimming at V came to 0 bases and at J to 6 bases, leaving 3 bases not matched to a gene. Germline V CDR1 and CDR2: SGDLS, YYNGEE. There are 14 residues in the CDR3. CDR3 nucleotides: TGTGCCAGCAGCGTAGAGGGCGGGAGCAATGAGCAGTTCTTC. Translated, it gives CASSVEGGSNEQFF.

The chain links TRBV20-1 to TRBJ2-3, with D unresolved. The V gene's germline CDR1 is DFQATT and CDR2 SNEGSKA (reference sequence). V was trimmed by 5 bases and J by 6 bases, leaving 6 bases between them. This CDR3 contains 10 residues. The CDR3 DNA reads TGCAGTGCTTGGCAGGATACGCAGTATTTT. This encodes CSAWQDTQYF.

This chain links TRBV5-6 with TRBJ2-5; D is unclear. In germline, CDR1 is SGHDT, CDR2 YYEEEE. The CDR3 extends over 15 amino acids. Trimming shortened V by 3 bases and J by 3 bases, and 15 bases separated the two germline ends. CDR3 loop: CASSSALRQKETQYF. The CDR3 region has the DNA TGTGCCAGCAGCTCCGCCCTCCGGCAGAAAGAGACCCAGTACTTC.

The chain combines TRBV14 with TRBJ1-2, with a weak D call TRBD1 (6 bases). CDR3 length: 15 residues. Germline CDR1 reads SGHDN; CDR2 reads FVKESK. V lost 1 base to trimming and J lost 4 bases, with 13 bases between them. The CDR3 here is CASSQGTADPYGYTF. Here the CDR3 DNA reads TGTGCCAGCAGCCAAGGGACAGCGGACCCCTATGGCTACACCTTC.

The genes are TRBV6-4 and TRBJ1-1, with 7 positions matching TRBD1. The V segment lost 2 bases and the J segment 10 bases; nucleotides outside the gene matches: 7. Germline-derived CDR1 and CDR2 are MRHNA and SNTAGT. The CDR3 loop spans 13 amino acids. Written as DNA, the CDR3 is TGTGCCAGCAGTGACAAGTCGACAGGGCGAGCTTTCTTT. Amino acid sequence: CASSDKSTGRAFF.

The chain uses TRBV5-4 and TRBJ2-5; D not certain. Germline V gene sequence: CDR1 SGHNT, CDR2 YYREEE (reference sequence). The V end was cut by 1 base, the J end by 4 bases, with 11 bases between. The CDR3 totals 14 residues. The CDR3 protein is CASSLSGSSETQYF. The CDR3 bases are TGTGCCAGCAGCTTGTCAGGTTCGTCAGAGACCCAGTACTTC.

The chain couples TRBV19 to TRBJ2-1, with 10 bases aligning to TRBD1. Trimming cost V 6 bases and J 1 base; bases outside gene matches: 12. From germline, CDR1 is LNHDA and CDR2 SQIVND (reference sequence). The length of the CDR3 is 18 residues. CDR3 sequence: CASSPTDRGSLSYNEQFF. CDR3 sequence (DNA): TGTGCCAGTAGCCCGACGGACAGGGGGTCTCTTTCCTACAATGAGCAGTTCTTC.

The chain joins TRBV2 to TRBJ2-5, with D possibly being TRBD2 (6 bases). Germline values: CDR1 SNHLY, CDR2 FYNNEI. The CDR3 is made up of 12 amino acids. V lost 8 bases, J lost 5 bases, and 12 bases lay in between. The CDR3 loop is CASGGMGETQYF. The CDR3 DNA reads as TGTGCCAGCGGGGGGATGGGGGAGACCCAGTACTTC.

This sequence joins TRBV6-5 and TRBJ1-5; TRBD1 aligns across 7 bases. J lost 2 bases, V lost 5 bases, and 6 bases had no gene match. The CDR3 contains 15 residues. CDR1 and CDR2 from the germline V gene are MNHEY and SVGAGI. In nucleotides, the CDR3 is TGTGCCAGCAGTCGACAGGGAGAAGGCAATCAGCCCCAGCATTTT. Translating it yields CASSRQGEGNQPQHF.

The CDR3 coding sequence is TGTGCCAGCAGCCACGGCGGGTCCTACGAGCAGTACTTC. Translated: CASSHGGSYEQYF. The chain recombines TRBV7-9 with TRBJ2-7; TRBD2 is a possible D gene (5 bases). V lost 5 bases and J 1 base, leaving 9 bases between the germline ends. This CDR3 is built from 13 residues. CDR1 is SEHNR, CDR2 FQNEAQ, per germline (reference sequence). The whole variable domain, filled in from reference TRBV7-9 and TRBJ2-7, reads DTGVSQNPRHKITKRGQNVTFRCDPISEHNRLYWYRQTLGQGPEFLTYFQNEAQLEKSRLLSDRFSAERPKGSFSTLEIQRTEQGDSAMYLCASSHGGSYEQYFGPGTRLTVT.

This sequence joins TRBV18 and TRBJ2-7, with 12 bases identical to TRBD1. The V segment lost 3 bases and the J segment 7 bases; nucleotides outside the gene matches: 10. The CDR3 has 16 amino acids. CDR1 is KGHSH and CDR2 is LQKENI in the germline V gene. The DNA of the CDR3 is TGTGCCAGCTCACCTGGGCTGGGACAGGGGGCGCGGGAGCAGTACTTC. Amino acid sequence: CASSPGLGQGAREQYF.

This chain uses TRBV6-1 with TRBJ1-2; D ambiguous. Germline-derived CDR1 and CDR2 are MNHNS and SASEGT. Trimming took off 3 bases at V and 8 bases at J, with 10 bases between the two ends. The CDR3 length is 12 residues. The CDR3 loop is CASSDYLGGYTF. The CDR3 DNA reads as TGTGCCAGCAGTGACTACCTGGGGGGCTACACCTTC.

The genes are TRBV30 and TRBJ1-1, with D maybe TRBD1 (6 bases). V lost 4 bases and J 1 base, leaving 16 bases between the germline ends. Looked up from germline, CDR1 is GTSNPN and CDR2 is SVGIG (reference sequence). The CDR3 has 15 residues. CDR3 region: CAWNNAGAKNTEAFF. The CDR3 DNA sequence: TGTGCCTGGAATAATGCAGGGGCGAAGAACACTGAAGCTTTCTTT. Based on the CDR3 plus reference TRBV30 and TRBJ1-1, the full variable domain is SQTIHQWPATLVQPVGSPLSLECTVEGTSNPNLYWYRQAAGRGLQLLFYSVGIGQISSEVPQNLSASRPQDRQFILSSKKLLLSDSGFYLCAWNNAGAKNTEAFFGQGTRLTVV.